A selection of T cell receptor beta chains follows, all from one sample in a study of immune characterization of retroperitoneal liposarcoma. MiXCR, run by TCRdb on the PCR reads, gives a single entry per CDR3 protein. The table has 8,500 to 11,000 distinct CDR3 sequences, 28% seen once; the top ten hold about 8%. The sequencing sample was made of tumor tissue. These TCRs come from a female donor with retroperitoneal liposarcoma. Both conserved end residues are part of each CDR3. Each record gives: J gene, V gene, clone size, D gene, CDR3 length, CDR3 protein, CDR3 DNA. The D gene is left open where the match is weak. Not every row has a clone size; where given, it reads once, few, many or a size class.

j_gene: TRBJ2-1; v_gene: TRBV6-1; abundance: many; d_gene: .; len: 14; CDR3aa: CASVSGQMNDEQFF; CDR3nt: TGTGCCAGCGTCTCTGGACAGATGAACGACGAGCAGTTCTTC
j_gene: TRBJ2-7; v_gene: TRBV6-4; abundance: few; d_gene: TRBD2; len: 16; CDR3aa: CASSGASGEAYNEQYF; CDR3nt: TGTGCCAGCAGTGGAGCTAGCGGGGAGGCCTACAATGAGCAGTACTTC
j_gene: TRBJ1-1; v_gene: TRBV7-8; abundance: few; d_gene: TRBD1; len: 12; CDR3aa: CASTDRGPEAFF; CDR3nt: TGTGCCAGCACCGACAGGGGCCCTGAAGCTTTCTTT
j_gene: TRBJ1-2; v_gene: TRBV7-2; abundance: few; d_gene: .; len: 13; CDR3aa: CASSLDKNYGYTF; CDR3nt: TGTGCCAGCAGCTTAGACAAGAACTATGGCTACACCTTC
j_gene: TRBJ1-6; v_gene: TRBV6-1; abundance: many; d_gene: .; len: 15; CDR3aa: CASSLYTGNNSPLHF; CDR3nt: TGTGCCAGCAGTCTTTATACAGGGAATAATTCACCCCTCCACTTT
j_gene: TRBJ2-7; v_gene: TRBV6-1; abundance: many; d_gene: .; len: 15; CDR3aa: CASSEGGGSYNEQYF; CDR3nt: TGTGCCAGCAGTGAAGGGGGGGGCTCCTACAATGAGCAGTACTTC
j_gene: TRBJ2-1; v_gene: TRBV6-4; abundance: few; d_gene: TRBD2; len: 15; CDR3aa: CASSESVAGLGEQFF; CDR3nt: TGTGCCAGCAGTGAGTCGGTAGCGGGACTAGGCGAGCAGTTCTTC
j_gene: TRBJ2-1; v_gene: TRBV6-1; abundance: many; d_gene: .; len: 13; CDR3aa: CASRGGPYNEQFF; CDR3nt: TGTGCCAGCAGAGGGGGTCCCTACAATGAGCAGTTCTTC
j_gene: TRBJ2-7; v_gene: TRBV6-1; abundance: medium-sized; d_gene: TRBD2; len: 18; CDR3aa: CASSAASGGLSSYNEQYF; CDR3nt: TGTGCCAGCAGTGCGGCTAGCGGGGGTCTTAGCTCCTACAATGAGCAGTACTTC
j_gene: TRBJ2-4; v_gene: TRBV11-1; abundance: .; d_gene: TRBD1; len: 17; CDR3aa: CASSNRKQGARYNEQYF; CDR3nt: TGTGCCAGCTCGAATAGAAAACAGGGGGCTCGCTACAATGAGCAGTACTTC
j_gene: TRBJ2-3; v_gene: TRBV11-2; abundance: .; d_gene: .; len: 15; CDR3aa: CASRGGGGGTDTQYF; CDR3nt: TGTGCCAGCAGGGGGGGAGGCGGTGGCACAGATACGCAGTATTTT
j_gene: TRBJ2-1; v_gene: TRBV6-1; abundance: few; d_gene: .; len: 15; CDR3aa: CASSSGISGSGEQFF; CDR3nt: TGTGCCAGCAGTTCCGGGATCTCGGGCTCCGGCGAGCAGTTCTTC
j_gene: TRBJ2-1; v_gene: TRBV4-3; abundance: .; d_gene: TRBD2; len: 18; CDR3aa: CASSQVGAGGGSYNEQFF; CDR3nt: TGCGCCAGCAGCCAAGTTGGCGCGGGGGGCGGCTCCTACAATGAGCAGTTCTTC
j_gene: TRBJ2-5; v_gene: TRBV28; abundance: once; d_gene: TRBD2; len: 15; CDR3aa: CASSLFRGSQETQYF; CDR3nt: TGTGCCAGCAGTTTATTTCGCGGGAGTCAAGAGACCCAGTACTTC
j_gene: TRBJ2-1; v_gene: TRBV6-1; abundance: .; d_gene: .; len: 12; CDR3aa: CASSLSLREQFF; CDR3nt: TGTGCCAGCAGTCTATCTCTGCGCGAGCAGTTCTTC
j_gene: TRBJ2-1; v_gene: TRBV12-3/TRBV12-4; abundance: many; d_gene: TRBD2; len: 15; CDR3aa: CASTPSGGAVETQFF; CDR3nt: TGTGCCAGCACCCCCTCCGGGGGGGCGGTAGAGACCCAGTTCTTC
j_gene: TRBJ2-3; v_gene: TRBV12-3/TRBV12-4; abundance: few; d_gene: .; len: 12; CDR3aa: CASSISPDTQYF; CDR3nt: TGTGCCAGCAGTATCAGCCCGGATACGCAGTATTTT
j_gene: TRBJ2-1; v_gene: TRBV6-1; abundance: .; d_gene: TRBD1; len: 15; CDR3aa: CASRYRGRSANEQFF; CDR3nt: TGTGCCAGCAGGTACAGGGGGCGGTCGGCCAATGAGCAGTTCTTC
j_gene: TRBJ2-1; v_gene: TRBV12-3/TRBV12-4; abundance: few; d_gene: TRBD2; len: 17; CDR3aa: CASSPHLAGVAKNIQFF; CDR3nt: TGTGCCAGCAGTCCCCACCTAGCGGGGGTAGCCAAAAACATTCAGTTCTTC
j_gene: TRBJ2-2; v_gene: TRBV7-8; abundance: few; d_gene: TRBD1; len: 15; CDR3aa: CASRGDRGNTGELFF; CDR3nt: TGTGCCAGCAGAGGGGACAGGGGGAACACCGGGGAGCTGTTTTTT
j_gene: TRBJ2-1; v_gene: TRBV12-3/TRBV12-4; abundance: many; d_gene: .; len: 14; CDR3aa: CASSLAQGSYEQFF; CDR3nt: TGTGCCAGCAGTTTAGCACAGGGCTCCTACGAGCAGTTCTTC
j_gene: TRBJ2-2; v_gene: TRBV7-3; abundance: medium-sized; d_gene: TRBD1; len: 17; CDR3aa: CASSSQPGQGGAGELFF; CDR3nt: TGTGCCAGCAGCTCACAACCGGGACAGGGGGGGGCCGGGGAGCTGTTTTTT
j_gene: TRBJ2-3; v_gene: TRBV6-5; abundance: .; d_gene: TRBD2; len: 17; CDR3aa: CASSYSGTSPITDTQYF; CDR3nt: TGTGCCAGCAGTTACTCCGGGACTAGCCCTATCACAGATACGCAGTATTTT
j_gene: TRBJ2-7; v_gene: TRBV6-8; abundance: .; d_gene: TRBD2; len: 15; CDR3aa: CASSSASGGFYEQYF; CDR3nt: TGTGCCAGCAGTTCAGCTAGCGGGGGATTCTACGAGCAGTACTTC
j_gene: TRBJ2-3; v_gene: TRBV6-6; abundance: medium-sized; d_gene: .; len: 19; CDR3aa: CASSYGTQDRPFFPDTQYF; CDR3nt: TGTGCCAGCAGTTACGGAACTCAGGACAGACCCTTCTTCCCGGATACGCAGTATTTT
j_gene: TRBJ2-5; v_gene: TRBV7-2; abundance: large; d_gene: TRBD2; len: 17; CDR3aa: CASSDVAGGLQGETQYF; CDR3nt: TGTGCCAGCAGCGACGTAGCGGGAGGGCTTCAAGGAGAGACCCAGTACTTC
j_gene: TRBJ1-2; v_gene: TRBV6-6; abundance: .; d_gene: .; len: 13; CDR3aa: CASSVGTGYGYTF; CDR3nt: TGTGCCAGCAGCGTCGGGACTGGCTATGGCTACACCTTC
j_gene: TRBJ2-7; v_gene: TRBV6-6; abundance: .; d_gene: .; len: 15; CDR3aa: CASSYSAASSYEQYF; CDR3nt: TGTGCCAGCAGTTACTCGGCAGCCTCGTCCTACGAGCAGTACTTC
j_gene: TRBJ2-5; v_gene: TRBV6-1; abundance: .; d_gene: .; len: 22; CDR3aa: CASSYAPPRGTQRAPTYNEQYF; CDR3nt: TGTGCCAGCAGTTACGCACCGCCCCGAGGCACCCAGCGGGCACCCACCTACAATGAGCAGTACTTC
j_gene: TRBJ2-1; v_gene: TRBV6-1; abundance: medium-sized; d_gene: TRBD2; len: 15; CDR3aa: CASSEGTSDYNEQFF; CDR3nt: TGTGCCAGCAGTGAAGGGACTAGCGACTACAATGAGCAGTTCTTC
j_gene: TRBJ2-2; v_gene: TRBV12-3/TRBV12-4; abundance: .; d_gene: .; len: 18; CDR3aa: CASSPGGRTLRGPGELFF; CDR3nt: TGTGCCAGCAGTCCCGGAGGAAGAACGCTCCGGGGTCCCGGGGAGCTGTTTTTT
j_gene: TRBJ2-5; v_gene: TRBV7-3; abundance: .; d_gene: .; len: 17; CDR3aa: CVSSPPGEGAPRDEQYF; CDR3nt: TGTGTCAGCAGCCCCCCCGGGGAAGGCGCCCCAAGGGATGAGCAGTACTTC
j_gene: TRBJ2-3; v_gene: TRBV6-4; abundance: .; d_gene: .; len: 13; CDR3aa: CASSSGETNTQYF; CDR3nt: TGTGCCAGCTCAAGCGGAGAAACTAATACGCAGTATTTT
j_gene: TRBJ2-7; v_gene: TRBV6-1; abundance: once; d_gene: .; len: 15; CDR3aa: CASREGPESSYEQYF; CDR3nt: TGTGCCAGCAGAGAAGGTCCGGAAAGCTCCTACGAGCAGTACTTC
j_gene: TRBJ2-5; v_gene: TRBV6-1; abundance: few; d_gene: .; len: 12; CDR3aa: CASSDLADSEFF; CDR3nt: TGTGCCAGCAGTGACCTAGCTGATAGTGAGTTCTTC
j_gene: TRBJ2-5; v_gene: TRBV6-1; abundance: .; d_gene: TRBD1; len: 12; CDR3aa: CASGYRGNEQYF; CDR3nt: TGTGCCAGCGGCTACAGGGGTAATGAGCAGTACTTC
j_gene: TRBJ2-5; v_gene: TRBV11-3; abundance: .; d_gene: .; len: 17; CDR3aa: CASSLRVGATTYNEQYF; CDR3nt: TGTGCCAGCAGCCTTCGCGTCGGGGCTACTACCTACAATGAGCAGTACTTC
j_gene: TRBJ2-2; v_gene: TRBV12-5; abundance: few; d_gene: .; len: 14; CDR3aa: CASGLVIQSGELFF; CDR3nt: TGTGCTAGTGGTTTGGTTATCCAGTCCGGGGAGCTGTTTTTT
j_gene: TRBJ2-5; v_gene: TRBV7-2; abundance: medium-sized; d_gene: .; len: 16; CDR3aa: CASSLVGGGSHNEQYF; CDR3nt: TGTGCCAGCAGCTTAGTCGGCGGAGGGTCTCACAATGAGCAGTACTTC
j_gene: TRBJ2-7; v_gene: TRBV6-1; abundance: .; d_gene: .; len: 14; CDR3aa: CASSASFQGYEQYF; CDR3nt: TGTGCCAGCAGTGCGAGTTTCCAGGGGTACGAGCAGTACTTC
j_gene: TRBJ2-1; v_gene: TRBV6-6; abundance: many; d_gene: TRBD2; len: 15; CDR3aa: CASSYSAGGLDEQFF; CDR3nt: TGTGCCAGCAGTTACTCGGCGGGAGGGTTGGATGAGCAGTTCTTC